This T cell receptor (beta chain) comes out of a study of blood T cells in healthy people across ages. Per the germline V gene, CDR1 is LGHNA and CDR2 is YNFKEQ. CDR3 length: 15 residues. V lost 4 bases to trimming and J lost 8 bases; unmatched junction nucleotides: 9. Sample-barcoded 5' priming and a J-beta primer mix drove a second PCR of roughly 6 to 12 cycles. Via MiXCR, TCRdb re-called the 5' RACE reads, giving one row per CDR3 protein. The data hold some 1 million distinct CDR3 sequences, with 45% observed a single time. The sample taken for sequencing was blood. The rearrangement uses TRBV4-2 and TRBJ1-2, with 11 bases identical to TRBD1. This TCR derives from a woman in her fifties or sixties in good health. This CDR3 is CASSRSPGQGGGYTF. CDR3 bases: TGTGCCAGCAGCCGCTCACCGGGACAGGGGGGCGGCTACACCTTC.